This TCR beta chain stems from a study of T cell responses to AZD1222 COVID-19 vaccine (dated by TCRdb to 2020 to 2022). About the study as a whole: AZD1222 recipients given second doses at about 4 weeks or at about 12 weeks were pooled, since spike-specific TCR depth and breadth were not found to differ between the two schedules. A total of about 230 trial participants underwent TCR sequencing, of whom about 210 received two doses of AZD1222 and 26 received two doses of the MenACWY control vaccine. Trial participants were enrolled by age into subgroups of 18-55, 56-69 and 70-plus years, and roughly 160, 29 and 62 TCR-sequenced participants, respectively, were included in these subgroups.

The sample's time point, from its label and the paper: baseline before first vaccination. The vaccinee samples were drawn from two UK trials, COV001 and COV002, one of which was a single-blind randomized controlled phase 2/3 trial testing AZD1222 (ChAdOx1 nCoV-19) in healthy adults. For TCRbeta chain sequencing, PBMC samples from trial participants were taken at day 0 and at day 28 after the second dose. There are 14 amino acids in the CDR3, from cysteine to phenylalanine inclusive. Left in the record is the CDR3 DNA by itself, 42 bases read in frame from the first base. Unmatched junction bases come to 5, with V trimmed by 4 bases and J by 7 bases. The germline V gene encodes CDR1 SNHLY and CDR2 FYNNEI. The CDR3 regions of human TCRbeta chains were subjected to immunosequencing. As for how the authors treated the data: Repertoire TCRs were checked for matches against a reference library of SARS-CoV-2-specific TCRs that had been generated using the MIRA antigen-specificity platform. Breadth was defined as the fraction of unique TCRs that were SARS-CoV-2-associated. Depth was defined as the fraction of total T cells that were SARS-CoV-2-associated. Using the MIRA data, every spike-specific TCR was mapped to the spike region that the TCR reacted to and assigned to either a CD4 or a CD8 class. Log10-transformed breadth and depth values were compared by one-way ANOVA with Sidak's multiple comparisons tests. TCRdb provides this immuneACCESS table in a form limited to in-frame rearrangements. Some clones are lacking; in checked studies, under half of them reflect an unresolved V gene, and why the rest are absent is not known. V, J and clone size derive from that table, while D and trimming were established from the DNA sequence. The sample contains about 100,000 clones, nearly 90% of them found a single time. The ten largest clonotypes hold around 3.1% of the sample.

On the study overall, not on this receptor specifically: Reportedly, almost half of the unique spike-specific TCRs recognized epitopes lying outside the regions that are mutated in the B.1.351 and B.1.1.7 variants. The whole spike protein was spanned by vaccine-associated CD4 TCRs, and dominant responses were seen in regions 160-218 and 743-854. Conclusions about previously exposed vaccinees are limited, since just 5 to 7 AZD1222 recipients were seropositive for SARS-CoV-2 at baseline. The 56-69-year group was small, and its depth increase did not reach significance, likely because of low power. Spike-specific TCR breadth and depth rose significantly after two AZD1222 doses compared with day 0 and with MenACWY recipients. Participants were mostly white British, with more females than males. The authors suggested clonal diversity may have been underestimated. Because no day 14 peak-response samples were available, the repertoires could be characterized only after the peak T cell response.

With regard to this clone: Its target antigen remains unknown. One base away there is no much larger clone; base qualities are not given.

The receptor was derived from an adult in good health. The sample here was peripheral blood, taken on day 0 of AZD1222 vaccination. The rearrangement combines TRBV2 with TRBJ1-4; the junction holds 8 bases that match TRBD1. The bases read TGTGCCAGCAGTGTAGGCAGGGGGCGTGAAAAACTGTTTTTT. It translates as CASSVGRGREKLFF.